A single sample gave rise to the 3 T cell receptor beta chains below, sequenced in a study of graft-versus-host responses after intestinal transplantation. TCRdb's table, derived via immunoSEQ multiplex PCR, lists solely in-frame clones and lacks some. The sample consists of 93,000 or so clones, over 85% of them appearing once. What these receptors recognize is not known. The sequencing used unstimulated CD8+ T cells sorted from spleen or lymph node cells, collected before intestinal transplant. The receptors stem from a human donor who received an intestinal transplant.

This clone was seen a single time. This chain joins TRBV13 and TRBJ2-6, with D perhaps matching TRBD2 (7 bases). The CDR3 consists of 17 residues. The germline gives CDR1 PRHDT, CDR2 FYEKMQ (reference sequence). With 5 bases removed from V and 0 bases from J, the gap between germline ends came to 14 bases. The CDR3 sequence is CASSLGEGDSGANVLTF. The CDR3 coding sequence is TGTGCCAGCAGCCTGGGGGAGGGGGACTCTGGGGCCAACGTCCTGACTTTC.

This chain uses TRBV21-1 with TRBJ2-1. TRBV21-1 is labeled a pseudogene. The CDR3 loop spans 14 amino acids. In DNA form, the CDR3 reads TGTGCCAGACCAGGGACCCACCTCTACAATGAGCAGTTCTTC. Its protein product is CARPGTHLYNEQFF.

The chain employs TRBV19 and TRBJ2-1, with TRBD2 identical over 8 bases. Germline CDR1 and CDR2: LNHDA and SQIVND (reference sequence). Trimming took 1 base from V and 3 from J; bases not matched to a gene: 8. This CDR3 has 17 amino acids. The CDR3 loop reads CASSIVQGRGVYNEQFF. The CDR3 nucleotides are TGTGCCAGTAGTATAGTTCAGGGGCGGGGGGTCTACAATGAGCAGTTCTTC.